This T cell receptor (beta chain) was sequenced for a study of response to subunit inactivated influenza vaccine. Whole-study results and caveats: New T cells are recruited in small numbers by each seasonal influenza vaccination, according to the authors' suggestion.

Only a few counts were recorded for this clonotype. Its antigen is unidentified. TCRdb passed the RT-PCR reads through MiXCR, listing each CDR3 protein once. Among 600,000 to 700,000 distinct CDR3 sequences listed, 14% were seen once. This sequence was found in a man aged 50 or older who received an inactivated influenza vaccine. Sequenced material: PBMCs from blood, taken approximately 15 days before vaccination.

The CDR3 DNA sequence: TGTGCCAGCAGTTTGGGACAGGGGCTTGGCTACACCTTC. Its translation: CASSLGQGLGYTF. The J gene is TRBJ1-2, the V gene TRBV12-3 or TRBV12-4; 10 nucleotides agree with TRBD1. Trimming took 3 bases from V and 7 from J; bases not matched to a gene: 2. The CDR3 consists of 13 residues.